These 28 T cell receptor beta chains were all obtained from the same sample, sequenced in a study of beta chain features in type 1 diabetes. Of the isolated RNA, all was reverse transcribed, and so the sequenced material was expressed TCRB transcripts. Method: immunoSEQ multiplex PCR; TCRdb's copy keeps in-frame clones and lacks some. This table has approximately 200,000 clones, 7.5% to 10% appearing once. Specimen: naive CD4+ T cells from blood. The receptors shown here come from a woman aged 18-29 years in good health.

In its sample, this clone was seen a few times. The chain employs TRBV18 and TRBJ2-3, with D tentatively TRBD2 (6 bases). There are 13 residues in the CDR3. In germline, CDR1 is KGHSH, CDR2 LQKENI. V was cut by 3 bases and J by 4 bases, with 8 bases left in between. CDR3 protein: CASSPAGSDTQYF. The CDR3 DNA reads TGTGCCAGCTCACCCGCGGGGTCAGATACGCAGTATTTT.

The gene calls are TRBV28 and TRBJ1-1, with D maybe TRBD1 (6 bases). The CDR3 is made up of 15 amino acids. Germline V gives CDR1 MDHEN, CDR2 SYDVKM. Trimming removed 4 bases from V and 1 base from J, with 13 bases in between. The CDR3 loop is CASSSRQAGNTEAFF. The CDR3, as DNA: TGTGCCAGCAGTTCACGACAGGCTGGGAACACTGAAGCTTTCTTT.

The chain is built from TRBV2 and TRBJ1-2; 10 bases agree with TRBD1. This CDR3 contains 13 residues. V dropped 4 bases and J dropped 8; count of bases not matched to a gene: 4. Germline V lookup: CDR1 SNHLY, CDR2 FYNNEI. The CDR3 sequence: CASSVGQGDGYTF. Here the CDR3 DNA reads TGTGCCAGCAGTGTTGGACAGGGGGACGGCTACACCTTC.

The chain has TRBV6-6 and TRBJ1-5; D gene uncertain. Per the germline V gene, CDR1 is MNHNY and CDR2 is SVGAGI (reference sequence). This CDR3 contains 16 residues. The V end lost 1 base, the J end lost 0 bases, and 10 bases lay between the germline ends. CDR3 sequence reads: CASSYLRPGSNQPQHF. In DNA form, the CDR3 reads TGTGCCAGCAGTTACTTGCGACCGGGTAGCAATCAGCCCCAGCATTTT.

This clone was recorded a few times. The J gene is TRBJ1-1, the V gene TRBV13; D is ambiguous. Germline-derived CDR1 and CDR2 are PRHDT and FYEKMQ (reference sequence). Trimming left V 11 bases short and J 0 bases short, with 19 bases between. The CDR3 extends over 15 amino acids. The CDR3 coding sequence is TGTGCCGCAGCACGCGCTTCGGGGATGAACACTGAAGCTTTCTTT. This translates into CAAARASGMNTEAFF. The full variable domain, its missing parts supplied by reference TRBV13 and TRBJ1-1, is AAGVIQSPRHLIKEKRETATLKCYPIPRHDTVYWYQQGPGQDPQFLISFYEKMQSDKGSIPDRFSAQQFSDYHSELNMSSLELGDSALYFCAAARASGMNTEAFFGQGTRLTVV.

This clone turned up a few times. The CDR3 DNA follows: TGTGCCAGCAGCTTAGGACTAGAGGTTGAGCAGTTCTTC. This codes for CASSLGLEVEQFF. The rearrangement joins TRBV11-1 to TRBJ2-1, with D perhaps matching TRBD2 (6 bases). The V end was cut by 1 base, the J end by 9 bases, with 10 bases between. This CDR3 region has 13 residues. The V gene's germline CDR1 is SGHAT and CDR2 FQDESV (reference sequence).

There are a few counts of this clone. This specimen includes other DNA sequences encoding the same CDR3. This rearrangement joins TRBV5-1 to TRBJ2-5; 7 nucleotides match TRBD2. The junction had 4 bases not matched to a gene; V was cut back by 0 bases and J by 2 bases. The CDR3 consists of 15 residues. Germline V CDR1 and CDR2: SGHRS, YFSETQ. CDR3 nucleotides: TGCGCCAGCAGCTTGGGCTCTAGCGGACAAGAGACCCAGTACTTC. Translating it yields CASSLGSSGQETQYF.

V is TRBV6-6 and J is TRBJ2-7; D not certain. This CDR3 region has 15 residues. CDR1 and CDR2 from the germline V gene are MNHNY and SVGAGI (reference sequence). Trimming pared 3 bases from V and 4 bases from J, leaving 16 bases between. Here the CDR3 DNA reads TGTGCCAGCAGTTATCGCCCCGAGTCCGAGTACGAGCAGTACTTC. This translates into CASSYRPESEYEQYF.

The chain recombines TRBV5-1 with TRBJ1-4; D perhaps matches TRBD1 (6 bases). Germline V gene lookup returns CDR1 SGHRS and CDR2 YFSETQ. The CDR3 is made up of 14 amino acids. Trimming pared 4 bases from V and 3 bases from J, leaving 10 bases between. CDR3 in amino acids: CASSTGQPNEKLFF. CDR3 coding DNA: TGCGCCAGCAGCACCGGACAGCCTAATGAAAAACTGTTTTTT.

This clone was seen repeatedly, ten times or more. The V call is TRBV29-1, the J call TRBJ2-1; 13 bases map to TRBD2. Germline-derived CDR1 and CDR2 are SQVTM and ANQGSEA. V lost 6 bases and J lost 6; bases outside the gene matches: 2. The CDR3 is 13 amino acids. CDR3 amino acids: CSVGTSGTNEQFF. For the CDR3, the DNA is TGCAGCGTCGGGACTAGCGGGACCAATGAGCAGTTCTTC.

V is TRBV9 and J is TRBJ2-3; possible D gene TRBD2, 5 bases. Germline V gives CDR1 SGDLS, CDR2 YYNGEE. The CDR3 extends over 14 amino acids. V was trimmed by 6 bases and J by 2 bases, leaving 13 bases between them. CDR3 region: CASNRPGYTDTQYF. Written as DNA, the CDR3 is TGTGCCAGCAACAGACCGGGATACACAGATACGCAGTATTTT.

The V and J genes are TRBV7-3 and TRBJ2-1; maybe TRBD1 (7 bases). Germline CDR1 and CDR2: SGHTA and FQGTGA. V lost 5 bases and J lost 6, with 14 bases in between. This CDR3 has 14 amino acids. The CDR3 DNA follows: TGTGCCAGCAGCCAGGGGGGCGGAGGCAATGAGCAGTTCTTC. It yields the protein CASSQGGGGNEQFF. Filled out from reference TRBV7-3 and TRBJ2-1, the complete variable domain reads GAGVSQTPSNKVTEKGKYVELRCDPISGHTALYWYRQSLGQGPEFLIYFQGTGAADDSGLPNDRFFAVRPEGSVSTLKIQRTERGDSAVYLCASSQGGGGNEQFFGPGTRLTVL.

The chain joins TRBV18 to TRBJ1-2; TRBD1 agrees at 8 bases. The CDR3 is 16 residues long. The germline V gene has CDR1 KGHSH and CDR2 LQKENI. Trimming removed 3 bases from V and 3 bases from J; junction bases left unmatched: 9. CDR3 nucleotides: TGTGCCAGCTCACCCCTGTCCCAGGGGGCCTACTATGGCTACACCTTC. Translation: CASSPLSQGAYYGYTF.

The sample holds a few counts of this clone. The CDR3 is CASSLTGLGDTQYF. CDR3 DNA: TGCGCCAGCAGCTTGACAGGGCTGGGAGATACGCAGTATTTT. This chain connects TRBV5-1 to TRBJ2-3; a possible D gene is TRBD1 (6 bases). Trimming shortened V by 1 base and J by 5 bases, and 11 bases separated the two germline ends. From germline, CDR1 is SGHRS and CDR2 YFSETQ. The CDR3 loop spans 14 amino acids.

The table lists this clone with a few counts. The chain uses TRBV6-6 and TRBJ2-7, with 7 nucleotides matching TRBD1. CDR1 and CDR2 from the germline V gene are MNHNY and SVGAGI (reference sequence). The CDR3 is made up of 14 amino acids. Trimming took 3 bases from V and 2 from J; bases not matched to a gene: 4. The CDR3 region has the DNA TGTGCCAGCAGTTATTTACAGGGGACCTACGAGCAGTACTTC. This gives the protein CASSYLQGTYEQYF.

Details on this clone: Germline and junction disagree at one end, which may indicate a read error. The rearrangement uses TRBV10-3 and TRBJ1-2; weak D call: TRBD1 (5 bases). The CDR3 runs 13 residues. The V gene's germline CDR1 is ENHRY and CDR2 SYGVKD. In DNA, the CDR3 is TGTGCCAGCAGTGAAGCGGGGCCTAGTGGCTACACCTTC. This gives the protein CASSEAGPSGYTF.

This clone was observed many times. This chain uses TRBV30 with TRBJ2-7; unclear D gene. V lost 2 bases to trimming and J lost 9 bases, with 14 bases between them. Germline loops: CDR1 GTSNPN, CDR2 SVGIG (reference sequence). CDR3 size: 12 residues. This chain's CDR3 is CAWSPPGLWQYF. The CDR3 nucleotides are TGTGCCTGGAGTCCCCCGGGTCTCTGGCAGTACTTC.

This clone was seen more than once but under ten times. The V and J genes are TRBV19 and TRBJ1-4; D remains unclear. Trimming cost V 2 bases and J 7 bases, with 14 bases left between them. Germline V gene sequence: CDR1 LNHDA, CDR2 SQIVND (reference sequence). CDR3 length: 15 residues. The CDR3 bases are TGTGCCAGTAGTATATTAACAGCCGAGCCTGAAAAACTGTTTTTT. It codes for CASSILTAEPEKLFF.

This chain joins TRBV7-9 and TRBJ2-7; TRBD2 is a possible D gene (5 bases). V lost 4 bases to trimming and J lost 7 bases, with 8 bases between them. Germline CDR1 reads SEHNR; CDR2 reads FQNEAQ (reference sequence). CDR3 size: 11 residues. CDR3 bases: TGTGCCAGCAGCTCCGGCGGGGAGCAGTACTTC. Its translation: CASSSGGEQYF.

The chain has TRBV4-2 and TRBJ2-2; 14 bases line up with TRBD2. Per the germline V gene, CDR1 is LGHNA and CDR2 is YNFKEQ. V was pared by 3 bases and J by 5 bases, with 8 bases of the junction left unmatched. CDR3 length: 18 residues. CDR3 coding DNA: TGTGCCAGCAGCCACCCAACCGGGACTAGCGGGGGTACCGGGGAGCTGTTTTTT. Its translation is CASSHPTGTSGGTGELFF.

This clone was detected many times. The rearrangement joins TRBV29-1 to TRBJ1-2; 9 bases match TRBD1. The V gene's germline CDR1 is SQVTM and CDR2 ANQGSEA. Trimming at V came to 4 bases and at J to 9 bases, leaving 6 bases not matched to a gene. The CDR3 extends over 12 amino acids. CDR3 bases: TGCAGCGTTGGTGGACAGGGGCTGAGCTACACCTTC. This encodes CSVGGQGLSYTF.

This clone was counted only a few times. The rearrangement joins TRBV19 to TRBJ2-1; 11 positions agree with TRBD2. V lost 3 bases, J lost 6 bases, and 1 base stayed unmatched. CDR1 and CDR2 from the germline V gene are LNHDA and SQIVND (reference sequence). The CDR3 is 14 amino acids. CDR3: CASSIGLAGNEQFF. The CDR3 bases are TGTGCCAGTAGTATTGGACTAGCGGGCAATGAGCAGTTCTTC. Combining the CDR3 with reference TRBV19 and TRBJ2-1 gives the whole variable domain DGGITQSPKYLFRKEGQNVTLSCEQNLNHDAMYWYRQDPGQGLRLIYYSQIVNDFQKGDIAEGYSVSREKKESFPLTVTSAQKNPTAFYLCASSIGLAGNEQFFGPGTRLTVL.

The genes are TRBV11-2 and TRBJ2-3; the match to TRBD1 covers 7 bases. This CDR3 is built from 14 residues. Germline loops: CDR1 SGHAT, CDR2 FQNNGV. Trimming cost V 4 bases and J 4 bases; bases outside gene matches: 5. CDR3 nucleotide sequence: TGTGCCAGCAGCTACAGGGGTTTATCAGATACGCAGTATTTT. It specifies CASSYRGLSDTQYF.

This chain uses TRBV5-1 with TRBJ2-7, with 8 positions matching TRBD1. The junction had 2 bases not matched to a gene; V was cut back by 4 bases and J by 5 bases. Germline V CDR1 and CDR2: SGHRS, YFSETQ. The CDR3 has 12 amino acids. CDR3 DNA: TGCGCCAGCAGCGGGACAGGCCACGAGCAGTACTTC. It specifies CASSGTGHEQYF.

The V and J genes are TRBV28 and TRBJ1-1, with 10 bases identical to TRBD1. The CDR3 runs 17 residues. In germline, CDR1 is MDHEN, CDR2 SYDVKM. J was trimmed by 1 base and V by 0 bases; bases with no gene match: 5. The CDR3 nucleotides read TGTGCCAGCAGTTTATGGGGACAGGGGCCTTCGAACACTGAAGCTTTCTTT. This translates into CASSLWGQGPSNTEAFF.

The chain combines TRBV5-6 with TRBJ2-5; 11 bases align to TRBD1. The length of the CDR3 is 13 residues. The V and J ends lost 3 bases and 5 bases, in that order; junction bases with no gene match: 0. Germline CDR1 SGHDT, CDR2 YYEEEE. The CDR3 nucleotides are TGTGCCAGCAGCTGGGACAGGGGGGAGACCCAGTACTTC. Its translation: CASSWDRGETQYF.

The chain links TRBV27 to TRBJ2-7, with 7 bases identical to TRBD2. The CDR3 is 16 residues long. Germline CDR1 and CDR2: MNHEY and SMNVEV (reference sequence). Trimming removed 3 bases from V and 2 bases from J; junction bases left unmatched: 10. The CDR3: CASSLAGAGVPYEQYF. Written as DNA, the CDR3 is TGTGCCAGCAGTTTGGCTGGCGCGGGAGTACCCTACGAGCAGTACTTC.

The CDR3 sequence: CASTTGTSLRDTQYF. For the CDR3, the DNA is TGTGCCAGCACCACCGGGACATCTCTTAGAGATACGCAGTATTTT. The J gene is TRBJ2-3, the V gene TRBV5-4; possible D gene TRBD1, 6 bases. Germline V CDR1 and CDR2: SGHNT, YYREEE (reference sequence). The CDR3 spans 15 residues. Trimming cost V 6 bases and J 5 bases, with 19 bases left between them.